A selection of T cell receptor beta chains follows, all from one sample in a study of Ad26.COV2.S vaccination and SARS-CoV-2 variants. Sequenced by immunoSEQ multiplex PCR; TCRdb stores in-frame clones only, minus some. The sample shows some 330,000 clones, about nine tenths of them seen only once. The material was peripheral blood, obtained in a trial of Ad26.COV2.S vaccine versus placebo. The receptor set was obtained from a person between 18 and 65 years old who received the Ad26.COV2.S COVID-19 vaccine or a placebo. Each CDR3 is given with its conserved first and last residue. Fields, in order: clone size, V gene, D gene, J gene, CDR3 DNA, CDR3 protein. A D gene is named only where the DNA matches it firmly. The size entry is marked missing in some rows and otherwise reads once, few, many or a size class.

abundance: NA
v_gene: TRBV7-2
d_gene: NA
j_gene: TRBJ2-3
CDR3nt: TGTGCCAGCAGCTTGGCCTACACAGATACGCAGTATTTT
CDR3aa: CASSLAYTDTQYF

abundance: NA
v_gene: TRBV20-1
d_gene: NA
j_gene: TRBJ1-2
CDR3nt: TGCAGTGCTAGTAACAGGGCTAACTATGGCTACACCTTC
CDR3aa: CSASNRANYGYTF

abundance: NA
v_gene: TRBV7-2
d_gene: NA
j_gene: TRBJ1-5
CDR3nt: TGTGCCAGCAGCTTATCTCCGGGACAACTCCAGCCCCAGCATTTT
CDR3aa: CASSLSPGQLQPQHF

abundance: once
v_gene: TRBV27
d_gene: TRBD1
j_gene: TRBJ2-3
CDR3nt: TGTGCCAGCAGTCCCCGGACAGGGTACGGCACAGATACGCAGTATTTT
CDR3aa: CASSPRTGYGTDTQYF

abundance: NA
v_gene: TRBV2
d_gene: TRBD1
j_gene: TRBJ1-5
CDR3nt: TGTGCCAGCAGCCCCAACAGGGGAGGTAATCAGCCCCAGCATTTT
CDR3aa: CASSPNRGGNQPQHF

abundance: NA
v_gene: TRBV19
d_gene: NA
j_gene: TRBJ2-2
CDR3nt: TGTGCCACTGAACAGGTGAACACCGGGGAGCTGTTTTTT
CDR3aa: CATEQVNTGELFF

abundance: NA
v_gene: TRBV5-6
d_gene: NA
j_gene: TRBJ2-3
CDR3nt: TGTGCCAGCAGCCCCATCAGGGTTCCCTTCACAGATACGCAGTATTTT
CDR3aa: CASSPIRVPFTDTQYF

abundance: NA
v_gene: TRBV29-1
d_gene: NA
j_gene: TRBJ1-1
CDR3nt: TGCAGCGCCTCTGGGGGGAGCACTGAAGCTTTCTTT
CDR3aa: CSASGGSTEAFF

abundance: NA
v_gene: TRBV19
d_gene: NA
j_gene: TRBJ1-3
CDR3nt: TGTGCCAGTAGCTCAAGGGGAGGTTCCTCTGGAAACACCATATATTTT
CDR3aa: CASSSRGGSSGNTIYF

abundance: NA
v_gene: TRBV5-1
d_gene: NA
j_gene: TRBJ1-1
CDR3nt: TGCGCCAGCAGCTTGCAGACAGGAGTGAACACTGAAGCTTTCTTT
CDR3aa: CASSLQTGVNTEAFF

abundance: NA
v_gene: TRBV7-2
d_gene: TRBD1
j_gene: TRBJ1-6
CDR3nt: TGTGCCAGCAGCTTACAGGGGGGTAATTCACCCCTCCACTTT
CDR3aa: CASSLQGGNSPLHF

abundance: NA
v_gene: TRBV7-2
d_gene: TRBD2
j_gene: TRBJ2-2
CDR3nt: TGTGCCAGCAGCCCACTAGCGGGAGTGCCCGGGGAGCTGTTTTTT
CDR3aa: CASSPLAGVPGELFF

abundance: NA
v_gene: TRBV6-5
d_gene: TRBD1
j_gene: TRBJ1-2
CDR3nt: TGTGCCAGCAGTTACCAGGGAGGGGGCCTTACCGGCTACACCTTC
CDR3aa: CASSYQGGGLTGYTF

abundance: once
v_gene: TRBV9
d_gene: NA
j_gene: TRBJ1-2
CDR3nt: TGTGCCAGCAGCGTTGAACCGACGGCCGGCTACACCTTC
CDR3aa: CASSVEPTAGYTF

abundance: once
v_gene: TRBV12-5
d_gene: NA
j_gene: TRBJ1-6
CDR3nt: TGTGCTAGTGGTTTGGTCGTGATCTCCTATAATTCACCCCTCCACTTT
CDR3aa: CASGLVVISYNSPLHF

abundance: NA
v_gene: TRBV6-5
d_gene: NA
j_gene: TRBJ2-7
CDR3nt: TGTGCCAGCAGTTCCAGGGTGGGGGAGCAGTACTTC
CDR3aa: CASSSRVGEQYF

abundance: NA
v_gene: TRBV18
d_gene: TRBD1
j_gene: TRBJ1-1
CDR3nt: TGTGCCAGCTCCCAGGGACAGGGGGGGAACACTGAAGCTTTCTTT
CDR3aa: CASSQGQGGNTEAFF

abundance: NA
v_gene: TRBV2
d_gene: TRBD1
j_gene: TRBJ1-1
CDR3nt: TGTGCCAGCAGCGTCCCGACAGGGGCCAGCTTGGGTGAAGCTTTCTTT
CDR3aa: CASSVPTGASLGEAFF

abundance: NA
v_gene: TRBV18
d_gene: NA
j_gene: TRBJ2-2
CDR3nt: TGTGCCAGCTCCCGAAGAGGGCAGTCGGGTACCGGGGAGCTGTTTTTT
CDR3aa: CASSRRGQSGTGELFF

abundance: NA
v_gene: TRBV19
d_gene: NA
j_gene: TRBJ1-5
CDR3nt: TGTGCCAGTAGCAAGGGGGTAACTTGGGGACAGCCCCAGCATTTT
CDR3aa: CASSKGVTWGQPQHF

abundance: NA
v_gene: TRBV4-1
d_gene: TRBD1
j_gene: TRBJ1-1
CDR3nt: TGCGCCAGCAGCCGCCGTCCCAGGGGGCGAACTGAAGCTTTCTTT
CDR3aa: CASSRRPRGRTEAFF

abundance: NA
v_gene: TRBV18
d_gene: TRBD1
j_gene: TRBJ1-2
CDR3nt: TGTGCCAGCTCACCCCGACAGGGAAGCTACACCTTC
CDR3aa: CASSPRQGSYTF

abundance: few
v_gene: TRBV15
d_gene: TRBD1
j_gene: TRBJ2-7
CDR3nt: TGTGCCACCAGCAGAGATAGGGACAGCTCCTACGAGCAGTACTTC
CDR3aa: CATSRDRDSSYEQYF

abundance: NA
v_gene: TRBV7-6
d_gene: NA
j_gene: TRBJ2-7
CDR3nt: TGTGCCAGCAGCTTAGACAGCAGCCTTAAGGGGGCCTACGAGCAGTACTTC
CDR3aa: CASSLDSSLKGAYEQYF

abundance: NA
v_gene: TRBV2
d_gene: NA
j_gene: TRBJ1-1
CDR3nt: TGTGCCAGCAGTGAAGATGGGGCAGACACTGAAGCTTTCTTT
CDR3aa: CASSEDGADTEAFF

abundance: once
v_gene: TRBV18
d_gene: NA
j_gene: TRBJ1-2
CDR3nt: TGTGCCAGCTCTCCGAGGGGGAACGTTAACTATGGCTACACCTTC
CDR3aa: CASSPRGNVNYGYTF

abundance: NA
v_gene: TRBV30
d_gene: NA
j_gene: TRBJ2-3
CDR3nt: TGTGCGAGGGCCAGCGGCACAGATACGCAGTATTTT
CDR3aa: CARASGTDTQYF

abundance: NA
v_gene: TRBV6-5
d_gene: NA
j_gene: TRBJ2-3
CDR3nt: TGTGCCAGCAGTTACGGTTTCGGACGGCCAGATACGCAGTATTTT
CDR3aa: CASSYGFGRPDTQYF

abundance: NA
v_gene: TRBV4-2
d_gene: NA
j_gene: TRBJ2-3
CDR3nt: TGTGCCAGCAGCCCAGAAGCAGATACGCAGTATTTT
CDR3aa: CASSPEADTQYF

abundance: once
v_gene: TRBV2
d_gene: NA
j_gene: TRBJ1-1
CDR3nt: TGTGCCAGCGGGGTCGTTGAAGCTTTCTTT
CDR3aa: CASGVVEAFF

abundance: NA
v_gene: TRBV11-2
d_gene: TRBD2
j_gene: TRBJ2-5
CDR3nt: TGTGCCAGCAGCCGAGCGCCTACTAGCGGCCAAGAGACCCAGTACTTC
CDR3aa: CASSRAPTSGQETQYF

abundance: NA
v_gene: TRBV24-1
d_gene: NA
j_gene: TRBJ2-5
CDR3nt: TGTGCCACCAGTGATGGTGGGACCCGGGAGACCCAGTACTTC
CDR3aa: CATSDGGTRETQYF

abundance: once
v_gene: TRBV7-2
d_gene: TRBD2
j_gene: TRBJ2-1
CDR3nt: TGTGCCAGCAGCCCTTGGACTAGCGGGGGGTCGAATGAGCAGTTCTTC
CDR3aa: CASSPWTSGGSNEQFF

abundance: NA
v_gene: TRBV12-5
d_gene: NA
j_gene: TRBJ1-1
CDR3nt: TGTGCTAGTGGTTTGGAGCATAAGGGGAAAGCTTTCTTT
CDR3aa: CASGLEHKGKAFF

abundance: NA
v_gene: TRBV9
d_gene: NA
j_gene: TRBJ2-7
CDR3nt: TGTGCCAGCAGCGTACGACAAGACGACGAGCAGTACTTC
CDR3aa: CASSVRQDDEQYF

abundance: NA
v_gene: TRBV2
d_gene: TRBD2
j_gene: TRBJ2-5
CDR3nt: TGTGCCAGCAGAGGGGCCCTACTAGCGGGGGATGAGACCCAGTACTTC
CDR3aa: CASRGALLAGDETQYF

abundance: NA
v_gene: TRBV7-2
d_gene: NA
j_gene: TRBJ2-5
CDR3nt: TGTGCCAGCAGCTTAAGAGGCCAAGAGACCCAGTACTTC
CDR3aa: CASSLRGQETQYF

abundance: NA
v_gene: TRBV30
d_gene: NA
j_gene: TRBJ1-4
CDR3nt: TGTGCCTGGAGTGATTTGGGAGGAAAACTGTTTTTT
CDR3aa: CAWSDLGGKLFF

abundance: NA
v_gene: TRBV6-5
d_gene: NA
j_gene: TRBJ2-1
CDR3nt: TGTGCCAGCAGTTGGAGGACAGACCCTATGGATGAGCAGTTCTTC
CDR3aa: CASSWRTDPMDEQFF

abundance: NA
v_gene: TRBV5-1
d_gene: NA
j_gene: TRBJ1-1
CDR3nt: TGCGCCAGCAGCTTGGCCGATGGTGGTGAAGCTTTCTTT
CDR3aa: CASSLADGGEAFF

abundance: NA
v_gene: TRBV7-9
d_gene: TRBD1
j_gene: TRBJ1-1
CDR3nt: TGTGCCAGCAGATCGGACAGGGGGTTTTTTAACACTGAAGCTTTCTTT
CDR3aa: CASRSDRGFFNTEAFF

abundance: NA
v_gene: TRBV6-5
d_gene: TRBD1
j_gene: TRBJ1-1
CDR3nt: TGTGCCAGCAGTTATGACAGGGGCCACCTTCAAGCTTTCTTT
CDR3aa: CASSYDRGHLQAFF

abundance: NA
v_gene: TRBV2
d_gene: NA
j_gene: TRBJ1-6
CDR3nt: TGTGCCAGCATCGGGACCTTTGGTCTTATCCTCCACTTT
CDR3aa: CASIGTFGLILHF

abundance: NA
v_gene: TRBV7-7
d_gene: NA
j_gene: TRBJ2-5
CDR3nt: TGTGCCAGCAGCCCTGGGACTCAAGAGACCCAGTACTTC
CDR3aa: CASSPGTQETQYF

abundance: NA
v_gene: TRBV12-5
d_gene: TRBD1
j_gene: TRBJ2-3
CDR3nt: TGTGCTAGTTGGTATCATCAGGCAAGGGGACAGATCACAGATACGCAGTATTTT
CDR3aa: CASWYHQARGQITDTQYF

abundance: NA
v_gene: TRBV27
d_gene: TRBD1
j_gene: TRBJ2-2
CDR3nt: TGTGCCAGCAGAGACGCAGGGGGCACGAACACCGGGGAGCTGTTTTTT
CDR3aa: CASRDAGGTNTGELFF